This T cell receptor (beta chain) was obtained from a study of T cells in Graves' hyperthyroidism and ophthalmopathy. Broader study findings: A 13 V-J model separated ophthalmopathy from stable hyperthyroidism. Most thyroid-expanded clonotypes above 0.001 were also found in blood.

Researchers amplified the TCR beta CDR3 regions from RNA transcripts. The HTBI primer set served for first-round RT-PCR of the TCR CDR3. TCRdb reprocessed the multiplex PCR reads via MiXCR and lists one record per CDR3 protein. This table holds more than 500,000 distinct CDR3 sequences, about half found once. Regarding this clonotype: The antigen is unknown.

V lost 5 bases and J 0 bases, leaving 10 bases between the germline ends. The germline V gene has CDR1 SNHLY and CDR2 FYNNEI. The CDR3 loop spans 14 amino acids. Those patients with uncontrolled infection, other autoimmune disease, pregnancy or lactation were excluded. The sequenced material came from peripheral blood or thyroid tissue (not recorded which). V gene TRBV2 combines with J gene TRBJ2-5; the D is unclear. The clonotype was recovered from an adult woman with Graves' disease, either hyperthyroidism or ophthalmopathy (not recorded which). The CDR3 region has the DNA TGTGCCAGCAGTAGGGCAGTTTACCAAGAGACCCAGTACTTC. Amino acid sequence: CASSRAVYQETQYF. Drawing the rest from reference TRBV2 and TRBJ2-5, the complete variable domain is EPEVTQTPSHQVTQMGQEVILRCVPISNHLYFYWYRQILGQKVEFLVSFYNNEISEKSEIFDDQFSVERPDGSNFTLKIRSTKLEDSAMYFCASSRAVYQETQYFGPGTRLLVL.